The rows below give T cell receptor beta chains drawn from one sample of a study of shared clonotypes between healthy human individuals. Libraries were prepared by immunoSEQ multiplex PCR; TCRdb keeps only in-frame clonotypes and omits some of them. Seen here are about 2.3 million clones, 85% to 95% observed once, and the top ten hold 0.39%. The sample comprised naive CD4+ T cells from PBMCs. The source is a man younger than 35 in good health. Some clones in this sample may be carry-over from other donors' samples. Each CDR3 is given with its conserved first and last residue.

v_gene | CDR3aa
TRBV7-9 | CASSPYRGHRNTEAFF
TRBV4-1 | CASSRTGSFRSSYGYTF
TRBV7-2 | CASMTGEPETQYF
TRBV4-1 | CASSQDNWADQPQHF
TRBV6-5 | CASSYSSLASETQYF
TRBV7-3 | CASSYRGNTEAFF
TRBV9 | CASSVTSGPDTQYF
TRBV7-2 | CASSLGSREGRPGELFF
TRBV18 | CASSPLGLAGEQYF
TRBV9 | CASREQAGGSADTQYF
TRBV18 | CASSPLQDHYNEQFF
TRBV19 | CASSPLKTSGDTGELFF
TRBV25-1 | CASSESYGTGGAEAFF
TRBV27 | CASSLGWSRDGPQHF
TRBV5-4 | CASSLGPRNEQFF
TRBV20-1 | CSATGANVLTF
TRBV7-2 | CASSRRLPYEQYF
TRBV19 | CASSRGTSGRAVNNEQFF
TRBV27 | CASSDRTAINEKLFF
TRBV6-5 | CASSPTLAPSYEQYF
TRBV2 | CASTQGQGAPETQYF
TRBV18 | CASSPSGGETQYF